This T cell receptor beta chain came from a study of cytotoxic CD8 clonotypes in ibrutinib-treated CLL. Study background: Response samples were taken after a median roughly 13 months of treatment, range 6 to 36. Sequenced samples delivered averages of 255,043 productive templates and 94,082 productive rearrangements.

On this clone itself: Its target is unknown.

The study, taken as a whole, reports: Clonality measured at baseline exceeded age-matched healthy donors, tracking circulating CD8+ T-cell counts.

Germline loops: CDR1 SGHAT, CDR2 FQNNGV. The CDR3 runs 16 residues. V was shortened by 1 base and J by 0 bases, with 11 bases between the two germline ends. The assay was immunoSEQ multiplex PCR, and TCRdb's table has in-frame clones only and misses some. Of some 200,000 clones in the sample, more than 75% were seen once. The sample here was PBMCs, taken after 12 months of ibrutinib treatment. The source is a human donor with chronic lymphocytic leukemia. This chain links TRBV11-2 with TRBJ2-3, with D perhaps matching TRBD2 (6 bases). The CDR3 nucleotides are TGTGCCAGCAGCTTAGGAGCGGGCCCTAGCACAGATACGCAGTATTTT. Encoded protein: CASSLGAGPSTDTQYF.